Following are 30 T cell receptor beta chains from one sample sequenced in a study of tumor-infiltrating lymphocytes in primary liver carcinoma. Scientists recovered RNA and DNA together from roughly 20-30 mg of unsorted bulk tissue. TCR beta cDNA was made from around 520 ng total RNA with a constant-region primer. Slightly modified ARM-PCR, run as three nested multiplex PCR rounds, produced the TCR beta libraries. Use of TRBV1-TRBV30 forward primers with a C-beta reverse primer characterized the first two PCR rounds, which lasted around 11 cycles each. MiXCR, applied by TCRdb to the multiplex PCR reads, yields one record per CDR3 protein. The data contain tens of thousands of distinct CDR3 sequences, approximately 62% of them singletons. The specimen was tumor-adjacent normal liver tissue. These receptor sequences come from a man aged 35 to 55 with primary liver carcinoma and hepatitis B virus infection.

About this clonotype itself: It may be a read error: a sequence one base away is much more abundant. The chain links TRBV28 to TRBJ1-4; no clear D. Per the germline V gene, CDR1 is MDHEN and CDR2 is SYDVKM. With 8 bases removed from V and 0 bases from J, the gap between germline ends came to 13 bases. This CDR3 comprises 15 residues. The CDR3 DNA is TGTGCCAGCGGGATTGGGCAAGCAACTAATGAAAAACTGTTTTTT. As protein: CASGIGQATNEKLFF.

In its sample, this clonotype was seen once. In DNA form, the CDR3 reads TGCAACGCAAGGGGTCGAGGGAGCTCATACGAGCAGTACTTC. Its protein product is CNARGRGSSYEQYF. V usage is TRBV29-1 and J usage is TRBJ2-7; either TRBD1 or TRBD2 may fit D (5 bases each). CDR1 is SQVTM and CDR2 is ANQGSEA in the germline V gene. The CDR3 totals 14 residues.

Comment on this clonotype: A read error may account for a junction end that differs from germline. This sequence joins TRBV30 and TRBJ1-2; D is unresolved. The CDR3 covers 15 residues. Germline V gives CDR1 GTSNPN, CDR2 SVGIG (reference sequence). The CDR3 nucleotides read TGTGTCTGGAGTGTAGGGCCGTATCTCGAAGGCGGCTACATCTTC. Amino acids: CVWSVGPYLEGGYIF.

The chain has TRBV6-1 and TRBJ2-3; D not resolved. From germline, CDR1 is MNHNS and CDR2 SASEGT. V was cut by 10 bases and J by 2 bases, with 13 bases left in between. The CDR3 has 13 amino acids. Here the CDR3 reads CAITSGFTDTQYF. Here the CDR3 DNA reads TGTGCCATCACATCGGGCTTCACAGATACGCAGTATTTT.

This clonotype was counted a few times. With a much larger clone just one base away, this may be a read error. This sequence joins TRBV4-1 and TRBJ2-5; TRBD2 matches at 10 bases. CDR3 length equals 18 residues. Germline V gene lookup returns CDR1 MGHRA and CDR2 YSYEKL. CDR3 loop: CASSQEEVLAGPQEAQYF. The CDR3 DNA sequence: TGCGCCAGCAGCCAAGAGGAAGTACTAGCGGGGCCTCAAGAGGCCCAGTACTTC.

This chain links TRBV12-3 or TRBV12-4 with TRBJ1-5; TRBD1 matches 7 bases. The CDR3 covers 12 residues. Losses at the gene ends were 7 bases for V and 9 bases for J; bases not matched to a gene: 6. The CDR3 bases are TGTGCCAGCAATATGACAGGGACGCCCCAGCATTTT. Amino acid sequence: CASNMTGTPQHF.

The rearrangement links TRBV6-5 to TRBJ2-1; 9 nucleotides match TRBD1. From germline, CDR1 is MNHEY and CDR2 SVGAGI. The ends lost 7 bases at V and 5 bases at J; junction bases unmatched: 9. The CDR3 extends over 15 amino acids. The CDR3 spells CASTYPGQGDNEQFF. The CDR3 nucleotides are TGTGCCAGCACCTACCCGGGACAGGGCGACAATGAGCAGTTCTTC.

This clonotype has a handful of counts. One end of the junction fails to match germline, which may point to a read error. CDR3 in amino acids: CARSEAGIATNEKLFF. As DNA, the CDR3 is TGTGCCAGAAGTGAAGCGGGTATTGCAACTAATGAAAAACTGTTTTTT. V and J are TRBV6-1 and TRBJ1-4; D uncertain. The CDR3 sequence is 16 residues long. Germline V CDR1 and CDR2: MNHNS, SASEGT.

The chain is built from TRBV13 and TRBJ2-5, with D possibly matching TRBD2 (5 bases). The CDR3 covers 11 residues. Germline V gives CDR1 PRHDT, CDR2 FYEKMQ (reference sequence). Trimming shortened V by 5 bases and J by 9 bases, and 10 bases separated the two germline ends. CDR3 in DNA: TGTGCCAGCAGCCCGGCGGAGGCCCAGTACTTC. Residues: CASSPAEAQYF.

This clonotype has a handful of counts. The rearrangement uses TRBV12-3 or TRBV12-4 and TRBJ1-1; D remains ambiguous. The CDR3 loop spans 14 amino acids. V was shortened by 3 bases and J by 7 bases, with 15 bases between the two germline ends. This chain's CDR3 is CASSFLVLMGEAFF. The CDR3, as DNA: TGTGCCAGCAGTTTTCTCGTACTAATGGGTGAAGCTTTCTTT.

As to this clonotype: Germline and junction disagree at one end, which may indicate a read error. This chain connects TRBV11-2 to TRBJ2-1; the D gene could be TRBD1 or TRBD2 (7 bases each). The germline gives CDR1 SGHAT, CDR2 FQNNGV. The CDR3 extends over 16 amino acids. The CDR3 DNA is TGCGCCAGCAGCTTAACCGGGACTAACGGGGACAGTGAGCAGTTCTTC. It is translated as CASSLTGTNGDSEQFF.

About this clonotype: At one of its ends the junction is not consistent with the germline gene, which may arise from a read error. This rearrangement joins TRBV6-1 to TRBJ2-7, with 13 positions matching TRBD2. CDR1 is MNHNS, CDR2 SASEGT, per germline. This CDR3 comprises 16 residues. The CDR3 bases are TGTACCAGCATCTCTACAGGGACTAGCGGGAACTACGAACAGTACTTC. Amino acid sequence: CTSISTGTSGNYEQYF.

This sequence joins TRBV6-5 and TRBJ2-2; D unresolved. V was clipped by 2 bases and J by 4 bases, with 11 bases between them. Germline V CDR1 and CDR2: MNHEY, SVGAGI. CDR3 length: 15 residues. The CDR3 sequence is CASSYAVDGTGELFF. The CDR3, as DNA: TGTGCCAGCAGTTACGCAGTGGACGGCACCGGGGAGCTGTTTTTT.

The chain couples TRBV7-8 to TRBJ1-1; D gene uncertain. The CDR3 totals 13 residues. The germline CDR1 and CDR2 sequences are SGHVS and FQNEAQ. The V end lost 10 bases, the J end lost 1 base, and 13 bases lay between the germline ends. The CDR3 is CAITHDTNTEAFF. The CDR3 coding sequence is TGTGCCATCACCCACGATACGAACACTGAAGCTTTCTTT.

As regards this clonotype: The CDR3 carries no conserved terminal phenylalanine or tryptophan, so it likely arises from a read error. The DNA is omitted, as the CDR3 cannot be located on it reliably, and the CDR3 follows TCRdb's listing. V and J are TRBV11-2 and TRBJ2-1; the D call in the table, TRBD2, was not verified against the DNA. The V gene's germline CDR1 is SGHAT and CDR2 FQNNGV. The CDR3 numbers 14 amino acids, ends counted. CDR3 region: CASSLYRLVSERSI.

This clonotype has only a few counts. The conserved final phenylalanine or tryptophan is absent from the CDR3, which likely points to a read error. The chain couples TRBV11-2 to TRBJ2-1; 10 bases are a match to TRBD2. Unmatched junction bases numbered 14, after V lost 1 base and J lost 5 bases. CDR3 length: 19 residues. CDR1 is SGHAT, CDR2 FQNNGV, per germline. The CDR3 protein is CASSLAVSASGSGNNEQFL. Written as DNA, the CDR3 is TGTGCCAGCAGCTTAGCCGTGTCGGCTAGCGGGAGTGGAAACAATGAGCAGTTCCTC.

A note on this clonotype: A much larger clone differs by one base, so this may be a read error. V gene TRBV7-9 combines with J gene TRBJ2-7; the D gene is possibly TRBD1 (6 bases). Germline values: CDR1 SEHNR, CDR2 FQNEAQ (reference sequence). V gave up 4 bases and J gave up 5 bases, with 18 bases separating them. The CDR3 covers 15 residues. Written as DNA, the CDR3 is TGTGCCAGCAGCTCCACGGTCAGGGGTGCCCACGAGCAGTACTTC. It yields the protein CASSSTVRGAHEQYF. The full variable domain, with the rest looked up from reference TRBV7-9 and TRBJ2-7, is DTGVSQNPRHKITKRGQNVTFRCDPISEHNRLYWYRQTLGQGPEFLTYFQNEAQLEKSRLLSDRFSAERPKGSFSTLEIQRTEQGDSAMYLCASSSTVRGAHEQYFGPGTRLTVT.

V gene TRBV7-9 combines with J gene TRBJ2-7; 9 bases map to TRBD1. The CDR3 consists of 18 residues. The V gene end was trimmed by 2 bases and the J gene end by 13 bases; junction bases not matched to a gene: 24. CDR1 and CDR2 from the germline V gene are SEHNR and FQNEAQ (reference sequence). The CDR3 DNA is TGTGCCAGCAGCTTATATGGCCGACGGGACAGGGAATCCTACGAGTACTACTTC. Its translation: CASSLYGRRDRESYEYYF.

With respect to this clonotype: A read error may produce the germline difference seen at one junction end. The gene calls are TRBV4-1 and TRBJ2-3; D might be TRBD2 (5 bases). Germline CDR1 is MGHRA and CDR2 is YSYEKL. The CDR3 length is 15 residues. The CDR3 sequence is CASSQVAGVTDTRYF. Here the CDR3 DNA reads TGCGCCAGCAGCCAGGTCGCGGGCGTCACAGATACGCGGTATTTT.

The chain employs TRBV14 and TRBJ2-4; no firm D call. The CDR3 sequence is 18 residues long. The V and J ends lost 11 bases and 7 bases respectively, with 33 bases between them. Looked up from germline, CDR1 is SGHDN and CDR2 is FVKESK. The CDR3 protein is CAGGQGWGWQEQVNIQYF. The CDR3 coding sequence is TGTGCCGGCGGCCAAGGTTGGGGTTGGCAGGAGCAGGTTAACATTCAGTACTTC.

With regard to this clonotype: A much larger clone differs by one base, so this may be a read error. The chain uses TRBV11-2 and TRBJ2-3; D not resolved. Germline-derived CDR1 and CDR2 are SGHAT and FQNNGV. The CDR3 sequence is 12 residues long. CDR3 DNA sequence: TGTGTCAGCAGCCCCTGGGCGGATACGCAGTATTTT. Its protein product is CVSSPWADTQYF.

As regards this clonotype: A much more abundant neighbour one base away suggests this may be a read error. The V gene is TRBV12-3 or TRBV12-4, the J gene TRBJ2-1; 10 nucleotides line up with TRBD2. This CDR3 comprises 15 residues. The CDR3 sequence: CVSSLQAGGPHEQFF. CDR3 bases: TGTGTCAGCAGTTTACAAGCGGGAGGGCCCCATGAGCAGTTCTTC.

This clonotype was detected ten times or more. Here the CDR3 reads CASTTSVVAKNIQYF. Written as DNA, the CDR3 is TGTGCCAGCACCACTTCAGTGGTAGCCAAAAACATTCAGTACTTC. The chain links TRBV11-2 to TRBJ2-4; D call uncertain. The germline V and J ends were trimmed by 7 bases and 0 bases, with 13 bases remaining between them. The germline V gene encodes CDR1 SGHAT and CDR2 FQNNGV. CDR3 size: 15 residues.

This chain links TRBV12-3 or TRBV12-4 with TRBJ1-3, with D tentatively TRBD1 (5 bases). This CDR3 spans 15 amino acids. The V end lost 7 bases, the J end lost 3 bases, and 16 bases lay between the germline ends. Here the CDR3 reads CASNVGEGHGNTIYF. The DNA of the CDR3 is TGTGCCAGCAACGTAGGAGAGGGGCATGGAAACACCATATATTTT.

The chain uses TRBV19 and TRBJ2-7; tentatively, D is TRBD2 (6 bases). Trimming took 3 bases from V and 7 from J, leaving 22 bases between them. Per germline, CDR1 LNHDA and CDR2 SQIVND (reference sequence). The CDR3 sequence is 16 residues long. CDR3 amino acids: CASSIVLGADAGEQYF. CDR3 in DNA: TGTGCCAGTAGTATTGTTTTAGGGGCAGACGCGGGGGAGCAGTACTTC.

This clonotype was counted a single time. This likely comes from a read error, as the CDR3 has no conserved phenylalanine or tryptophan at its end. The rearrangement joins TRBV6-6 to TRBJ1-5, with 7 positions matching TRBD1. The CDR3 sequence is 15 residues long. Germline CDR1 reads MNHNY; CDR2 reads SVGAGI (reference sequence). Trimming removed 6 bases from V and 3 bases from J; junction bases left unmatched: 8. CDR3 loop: CASSAGTVNNQPQHY. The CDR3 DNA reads TGTGCCAGCAGCGCCGGGACAGTGAACAATCAGCCCCAGCATTAT.

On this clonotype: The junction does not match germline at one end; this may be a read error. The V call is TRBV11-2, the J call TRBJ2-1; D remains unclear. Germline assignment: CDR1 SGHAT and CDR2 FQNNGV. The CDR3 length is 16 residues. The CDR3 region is CANSLELLVGMNEQFF. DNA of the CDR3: TGCGCCAACAGCTTAGAGCTCCTAGTGGGAATGAACGAGCAGTTCTTC.

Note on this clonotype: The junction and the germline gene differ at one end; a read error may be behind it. CDR3 DNA: TGTACCAGCGGCTTCGACAGGCTGTACGAGCAGTACTTC. Translating gives CTSGFDRLYEQYF. The rearrangement links TRBV11-2 to TRBJ2-7, with D possibly matching TRBD1 (6 bases). Germline CDR1 reads SGHAT; CDR2 reads FQNNGV. The CDR3 totals 13 residues.

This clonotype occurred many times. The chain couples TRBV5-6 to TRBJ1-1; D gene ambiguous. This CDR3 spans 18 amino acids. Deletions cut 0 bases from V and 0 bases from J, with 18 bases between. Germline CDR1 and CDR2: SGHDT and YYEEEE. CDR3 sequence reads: CASSLGYTATNLNTEAFF. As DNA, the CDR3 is TGTGCCAGCAGCTTGGGATATACAGCGACCAATTTGAACACTGAAGCTTTCTTT.

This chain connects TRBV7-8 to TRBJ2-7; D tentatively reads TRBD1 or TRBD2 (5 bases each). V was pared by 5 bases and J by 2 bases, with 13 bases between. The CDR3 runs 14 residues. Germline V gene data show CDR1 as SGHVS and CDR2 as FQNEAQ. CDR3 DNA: TGTGCCAGCAGCGGCTGGGACGGCCCCTACGAGCAGTACTTC. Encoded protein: CASSGWDGPYEQYF.